These 24 T cell receptor beta chains were all obtained from the same sample, sequenced in a study of cytomegalovirus exposure and HLA in healthy donors. Primers: 60 Vbeta forward and 13 Jbeta reverse. TCRdb keeps only in-frame clones here, not all; method: immunoSEQ multiplex PCR. The data contain approximately 100,000 clones, roughly 80% of them singletons. Sequencing input: PBMCs. The receptor set was obtained from a man aged 45-65 years in good health and CMV-seronegative.

The chain couples TRBV30 to TRBJ2-3; 9 positions agree with TRBD2. The CDR3 extends over 19 amino acids. Germline values: CDR1 GTSNPN, CDR2 SVGIG (reference sequence). V was pared by 0 bases and J by 0 bases, with 13 bases of the junction left unmatched. In DNA, the CDR3 is TGTGCCTGGAGTGTACCGGCTAGCGGGGCCTTTACTAGCACAGATACGCAGTATTTT. Encoded protein: CAWSVPASGAFTSTDTQYF.

The gene calls are TRBV5-1 and TRBJ1-5; 8 bases match TRBD1. The CDR3 covers 15 residues. CDR1 is SGHRS and CDR2 is YFSETQ in the germline V gene. J lost 6 bases, V lost 0 bases, and 5 bases had no gene match. The CDR3 nucleotides are TGCGCCAGCAGCTTGGGAGGACAGGGCCCTCAGCCCCAGCATTTT. It yields the protein CASSLGGQGPQPQHF. Full variable domain (missing parts from reference TRBV5-1 and TRBJ1-5): KAGVTQTPRYLIKTRGQQVTLSCSPISGHRSVSWYQQTPGQGLQFLFEYFSETQRNKGNFPGRFSGRQFSNSRSEMNVSTLELGDSALYLCASSLGGQGPQPQHFGDGTRLSIL.

The chain combines TRBV10-3 with TRBJ1-4; 8 nucleotides agree with TRBD1. V shed 6 bases, J shed 0 bases, and the junction held 6 bases outside the gene matches. The germline CDR1 and CDR2 sequences are ENHRY and SYGVKD. This CDR3 contains 16 residues. In DNA, the CDR3 is TGTGCCATCAGGCCAGGGGGCGCCGCAACTAATGAAAAACTGTTTTTT. Its protein is CAIRPGGAATNEKLFF.

The V gene is TRBV18, the J gene TRBJ1-5, with 7 bases that match TRBD1. CDR1 and CDR2 (germline): KGHSH, LQKENI. Trimming cost V 6 bases and J 0 bases; bases outside gene matches: 2. The CDR3 covers 14 residues. The CDR3 sequence: CASSGTASNQPQHF. The CDR3 region has the DNA TGTGCCAGCTCCGGGACAGCTAGCAATCAGCCCCAGCATTTT.

V is TRBV5-4 and J is TRBJ1-1, with D possibly TRBD1 on 5 matching bases. This CDR3 has 14 residues. CDR1 and CDR2 (germline): SGHNT, YYREEE (reference sequence). Trimming took off 4 bases at V and 3 bases at J, with 13 bases between the two ends. CDR3 coding DNA: TGTGCCAGCAGCCTCCATAAAGGGGACACTGAAGCTTTCTTT. Translated: CASSLHKGDTEAFF. The whole variable domain, remainder taken from reference TRBV5-4 and TRBJ1-1, is ETGVTQSPTHLIKTRGQQVTLRCSSQSGHNTVSWYQQALGQGPQFIFQYYREEENGRGNFPPRFSGLQFPNYSSELNVNALELDDSALYLCASSLHKGDTEAFFGQGTRLTVV.

This chain links TRBV6-5 with TRBJ2-7; D may be TRBD2 (7 bases). V shed 0 bases and J shed 7 bases, with 13 bases lying between them. The CDR3 spans 14 residues. The germline V gene has CDR1 MNHEY and CDR2 SVGAGI. The CDR3 coding sequence is TGTGCCAGCAGTTACTCACGGGGGGCGGGGGAGCAGTACTTC. Its protein product is CASSYSRGAGEQYF.

The chain uses TRBV7-9 and TRBJ1-1, with 10 bases lining up with TRBD1. Germline V gene sequence: CDR1 SEHNR, CDR2 FQNEAQ (reference sequence). V gave up 8 bases and J gave up 3 bases; unmatched junction bases: 9. The CDR3 contains 15 residues. This CDR3 is CASSSSGTGDTEAFF. As DNA, the CDR3 is TGTGCCAGCTCATCTTCCGGGACAGGGGACACTGAAGCTTTCTTT.

The sample holds a few counts of this clone. DNA of the CDR3: TGTGCCAGTACTTCAGGGATTGCAAGGCCCCAGCATTTT. It specifies CASTSGIARPQHF. This chain uses TRBV19 with TRBJ1-5, with a weak D call TRBD1 (5 bases). With 7 bases removed from V and 9 bases from J, the gap between germline ends came to 16 bases. The CDR3 has 13 amino acids. The germline V gene has CDR1 LNHDA and CDR2 SQIVND (reference sequence).

The rearrangement links TRBV19 to TRBJ2-1, with D possibly TRBD1 on 6 matching bases. Germline CDR1 LNHDA, CDR2 SQIVND (reference sequence). The CDR3 runs to 15 residues. The V and J ends lost 0 bases and 5 bases respectively, with 11 bases between them. CDR3 loop: CASSIENRENNEQFF. The DNA for the CDR3 is TGTGCCAGTAGTATAGAGAACAGGGAAAACAATGAGCAGTTCTTC.

This chain uses TRBV10-1 with TRBJ1-2; 7 nucleotides line up with TRBD1. This CDR3 has 15 residues. Germline CDR1 WNHNN, CDR2 SYGVQD (reference sequence). V lost 0 bases and J lost 4; bases outside the gene matches: 5. The CDR3 sequence: CASSESTGPTYGYTF. For the CDR3, the DNA is TGCGCCAGCAGTGAGTCGACAGGGCCCACCTATGGCTACACCTTC.

The V gene is TRBV5-1, the J gene TRBJ2-3, with 9 bases fitting TRBD1. V lost 3 bases and J lost 7; bases outside the gene matches: 6. The CDR3 is 14 amino acids. Per germline, CDR1 SGHRS and CDR2 YFSETQ. The CDR3 DNA reads as TGCGCCAGCAGCTCCACAGGGGGCGGGAATACGCAGTATTTT. Its protein product is CASSSTGGGNTQYF.

With respect to this clone: Its ends do not fully match the called genes, so a read error is possible. The V and J genes are TRBV7-9 and TRBJ1-1, with D tentatively TRBD1 (5 bases). CDR1 and CDR2 from the germline V gene are SEHNR and FQNEAQ (reference sequence). CDR3 length equals 14 residues. This CDR3 reads CSSSVWDLNTEAFF. The CDR3 DNA reads TGTTCCAGCAGCGTTTGGGACTTAAACACTGAAGCTTTCTTT.

This rearrangement joins TRBV5-1 to TRBJ2-1; 12 bases are a match to TRBD1. The CDR3 is 15 amino acids. Germline V lookup: CDR1 SGHRS, CDR2 YFSETQ. V was pared by 3 bases and J by 10 bases, with 8 bases of the junction left unmatched. CDR3 DNA sequence: TGCGCCAGCAGCTGGGGACAGGGGGCGGTTGAGGAGCAGTTCTTC. Protein: CASSWGQGAVEEQFF.

The chain combines TRBV29-1 with TRBJ1-1; 10 bases are a match to TRBD1. Germline V gene sequence: CDR1 SQVTM, CDR2 ANQGSEA. The CDR3 is made up of 12 amino acids. The CDR3 spells CTQGAGQGDAFF. The CDR3 DNA reads TGCACGCAGGGGGCCGGACAGGGGGACGCTTTCTTT. The complete variable domain, with remaining parts taken from reference TRBV29-1 and TRBJ1-1, reads SAVISQKPSRDICQRGTSLTIQCQVDSQVTMMFWYRQQPGQSLTLIATANQGSEATYESGFVIDKFPISRPNLTFSTLTVSNMSPEDSSIYLCTQGAGQGDAFFGQGTRLTVV.

This chain links TRBV6-1 with TRBJ1-2, with 7 bases matching TRBD1. This CDR3 region has 15 residues. Per the germline V gene, CDR1 is MNHNS and CDR2 is SASEGT. V was clipped by 2 bases and J by 3 bases; unmatched bases: 6. The CDR3 DNA reads as TGTGCCAGCAGTGAAATGTTAGGGACAGACTATGGCTACACCTTC. Protein product: CASSEMLGTDYGYTF.

The chain combines TRBV6-6 with TRBJ2-5; 7 bases line up with TRBD2. This CDR3 is 14 amino acids long. V lost 10 bases to trimming and J lost 5 bases; unmatched junction nucleotides: 13. Germline V gene data show CDR1 as MNHNY and CDR2 as SVGAGI (reference sequence). The CDR3 sequence: CATSRGVKMETQYF. The CDR3, as DNA: TGTGCCACCTCCCGGGGGGTCAAGATGGAGACCCAGTACTTC.

This clone was found once. CDR3 DNA sequence: TGTGCCAGCAGCTTGGGGACAGGCTATGGCTACACCTTC. It is translated as CASSLGTGYGYTF. J is TRBJ1-2 and V is TRBV5-5; 7 bases fit TRBD1. The ends lost 0 bases at V and 4 bases at J; junction bases unmatched: 0. CDR1 is SGHKS, CDR2 YYEKEE, per germline (reference sequence). The CDR3 consists of 13 residues.

The chain has TRBV7-9 and TRBJ1-2, with D perhaps matching TRBD1 (6 bases). Germline V gene data show CDR1 as SEHNR and CDR2 as FQNEAQ (reference sequence). V dropped 5 bases and J dropped 2 bases, with 9 bases sitting between them. The CDR3 loop spans 13 amino acids. In DNA form, the CDR3 reads TGTGCCAGCAGCCTCGGGACAAACTATGGCTACACCTTC. Residues: CASSLGTNYGYTF.

The chain joins TRBV5-1 to TRBJ1-3; TRBD1 is a possible D gene (5 bases). The germline gives CDR1 SGHRS, CDR2 YFSETQ. Trimming removed 2 bases from V and 1 base from J, with 31 bases in between. This CDR3 is 22 amino acids long. CDR3 DNA: TGCGCCAGCAGCTTTGGTAGGTCGCTGGTTAGGGGCCGGGTCCCATCTGGAAACACCATATATTTT. Translation: CASSFGRSLVRGRVPSGNTIYF.

The gene calls are TRBV30 and TRBJ1-6, with 8 bases that match TRBD1. The CDR3 consists of 14 residues. V was pared by 4 bases and J by 7 bases, with 6 bases of the junction left unmatched. Germline V gives CDR1 GTSNPN, CDR2 SVGIG (reference sequence). The CDR3 loop reads CAWNDRGLNSPLHF. DNA of the CDR3: TGTGCCTGGAACGACAGGGGATTGAATTCACCCCTCCACTTT. Full variable domain (remainder filled in from reference TRBV30 and TRBJ1-6): SQTIHQWPATLVQPVGSPLSLECTVEGTSNPNLYWYRQAAGRGLQLLFYSVGIGQISSEVPQNLSASRPQDRQFILSSKKLLLSDSGFYLCAWNDRGLNSPLHFGNGTRLTVT.

This chain connects TRBV19 to TRBJ1-5; TRBD1 is a possible D gene (6 bases). This CDR3 comprises 16 residues. Germline V gene lookup returns CDR1 LNHDA and CDR2 SQIVND (reference sequence). Trimming shortened V by 1 base and J by 2 bases, and 12 bases separated the two germline ends. The CDR3 nucleotides are TGTGCCAGTAGTATAGCAGGGGCGCCGGGCAATCAGCCCCAGCATTTT. It translates to CASSIAGAPGNQPQHF.

This clone was seen a few times. The chain uses TRBV6-5 and TRBJ2-7; 8 positions agree with TRBD2. V lost 7 bases to trimming and J lost 2 bases; unmatched junction nucleotides: 4. This CDR3 is built from 13 residues. The V gene's germline CDR1 is MNHEY and CDR2 SVGAGI. CDR3: CASTGGRAYEQYV. CDR3 DNA: TGTGCCAGCACGGGGGGGCGGGCCTACGAGCAGTACGTC.

The V call is TRBV7-3, the J call TRBJ2-2, with D maybe TRBD2 (7 bases). Germline CDR1 reads SGHTA; CDR2 reads FQGTGA. This CDR3 spans 17 amino acids. Trimming left V 1 base short and J 1 base short, with 13 bases between. CDR3 sequence reads: CASSLKGGRQNTGELFF. CDR3 bases: TGTGCCAGCAGCTTAAAGGGGGGGAGGCAGAACACCGGGGAGCTGTTTTTT.

This sequence joins TRBV11-2 and TRBJ2-3; a weak D match, TRBD2 (6 bases). There are 16 residues in the CDR3. Germline V CDR1 and CDR2: SGHAT, FQNNGV. Deletions cut 3 bases from V and 1 base from J, with 14 bases between. In DNA form, the CDR3 reads TGTGCCAGCAGCTTCTCCGGGACTGGCCGCACAGATACGCAGTATTTT. Its protein product is CASSFSGTGRTDTQYF.